These 16 T cell receptor beta chains came from one sample sequenced in a study of Ad26.COV2.S vaccination and SARS-CoV-2 variants. Sample treatment: roughly 20 received Ad26.COV2.S at low or high dose, single or two shots; about five received placebo; per-sample allocation not given. Sampling was done on day 63 after the first vaccine or placebo injection. TCRdb's copy holds only in-frame clones and misses some; the assay was immunoSEQ multiplex PCR. The sample lists 360,000 or so clones; over 75% were seen once. Sample: peripheral blood, taken in a trial of Ad26.COV2.S vaccine versus placebo. The receptors come from a person aged 18-60 years who received the Ad26.COV2.S COVID-19 vaccine or a placebo.

The V gene is TRBV5-1, the J gene TRBJ2-5, with 7 bases lining up with TRBD1. V shed 1 base, J shed 4 bases, and the junction held 10 bases outside the gene matches. Germline-derived CDR1 and CDR2 are SGHRS and YFSETQ. The CDR3 is 16 amino acids. The CDR3 coding sequence is TGCGCCAGCAGCTTGCCTAACAGGGGAGCAGGAGAGACCCAGTACTTC. Encoded protein: CASSLPNRGAGETQYF. The full variable domain, its missing parts supplied by reference TRBV5-1 and TRBJ2-5, is KAGVTQTPRYLIKTRGQQVTLSCSPISGHRSVSWYQQTPGQGLQFLFEYFSETQRNKGNFPGRFSGRQFSNSRSEMNVSTLELGDSALYLCASSLPNRGAGETQYFGPGTRLLVL.

The V gene is TRBV27, the J gene TRBJ2-2; no reliable D call. Germline V lookup: CDR1 MNHEY, CDR2 SMNVEV (reference sequence). The CDR3 length is 14 residues. V was trimmed by 0 bases and J by 11 bases, leaving 13 bases between them. CDR3 sequence reads: CASSLSAGPVELFF. The CDR3 region has the DNA TGTGCCAGCAGTTTATCCGCAGGACCCGTAGAGCTGTTTTTT.

This chain uses TRBV9 with TRBJ1-6, with D unclear. Germline V gene sequence: CDR1 SGDLS, CDR2 YYNGEE. V was cut by 3 bases and J by 6 bases, with 7 bases left in between. The CDR3 has 13 amino acids. The CDR3: CASSGGVNSPLHF. Here the CDR3 DNA reads TGTGCCAGCAGCGGAGGCGTTAATTCACCCCTCCACTTT.

The rearrangement links TRBV5-6 to TRBJ2-1, with D hard to call. Germline CDR1 SGHDT, CDR2 YYEEEE. V was trimmed by 1 base and J by 7 bases, leaving 3 bases between them. This CDR3 comprises 11 residues. CDR3 sequence: CASSLPNEQFF. The CDR3 DNA follows: TGTGCCAGCAGCTTGCCGAATGAGCAGTTCTTC.

Here the CDR3 reads CASSRTVGDGETQYF. The CDR3 DNA is TGTGCCAGCAGCCGCACCGTAGGGGATGGAGAGACCCAGTACTTC. This chain uses TRBV3-1 (or the pseudogene TRBV3-2) with TRBJ2-5, with D possibly matching TRBD1 (5 bases). The CDR3 covers 15 residues. Trimming shortened V by 4 bases and J by 4 bases, and 16 bases separated the two germline ends. Looked up from germline, CDR1 is LGHDT and CDR2 is YNNKEL (reference sequence).

The rearrangement links TRBV5-6 to TRBJ2-7; 8 positions match TRBD1. V lost 3 bases, J lost 5 bases, and 7 bases stayed unmatched. The CDR3 is 14 residues long. In germline, CDR1 is SGHDT, CDR2 YYEEEE. The CDR3 nucleotides are TGTGCCAGCAGCTCTCGGACAGGGATCGACGAGCAGTACTTC. This gives the protein CASSSRTGIDEQYF.

This clone has a handful of counts. The chain carries TRBV7-9 and TRBJ1-2; no definite D call. The V gene lost 5 bases and the J gene lost 8 bases, with 12 bases spanning the gap. Germline values: CDR1 SEHNR, CDR2 FQNEAQ (reference sequence). This CDR3 has 12 amino acids. The CDR3 DNA is TGTGCCAGCAGCGTACGGGTCGGAGGCTACACCTTC. It translates to CASSVRVGGYTF.

This clone was picked up one time. The chain is built from TRBV5-4 and TRBJ1-1, with a possible D match to TRBD1 (5 bases). The germline CDR1 and CDR2 sequences are SGHNT and YYREEE (reference sequence). This CDR3 spans 13 amino acids. This chain's CDR3 is CAYILGTNTEAFF. CDR3 sequence (DNA): TGTGCTTACATTTTAGGGACGAACACTGAAGCTTTCTTT.

This clone was seen once. This chain links TRBV7-8 with TRBJ1-4; TRBD1 aligns across 9 bases. The CDR3 is made up of 16 amino acids. The germline V gene has CDR1 SGHVS and CDR2 FQNEAQ. Trimming removed 1 base from V and 5 bases from J; junction bases left unmatched: 5. The CDR3 loop reads CASSLDPGTGNEKLFF. The CDR3 DNA follows: TGTGCCAGCAGCTTAGATCCCGGGACAGGGAATGAAAAACTGTTTTTT.

The chain is built from TRBV9 and TRBJ1-6; D gene unclear. CDR3 length equals 16 residues. Germline V gives CDR1 SGDLS, CDR2 YYNGEE. V was clipped by 0 bases and J by 9 bases, with 16 bases between them. The CDR3 protein is CASSVAPVPFGSPLHF. DNA for the CDR3: TGTGCCAGCAGCGTAGCTCCAGTACCCTTTGGTTCACCCCTCCACTTT.

V gene TRBV15 combines with J gene TRBJ1-4; no reliable D call. Trimming removed 0 bases from V and 0 bases from J, with 8 bases in between. From germline, CDR1 is LNHNV and CDR2 YYDKDF (reference sequence). The CDR3 extends over 16 amino acids. CDR3 DNA sequence: TGTGCCACCAGCAGAGATGAGGCGGCAACTAATGAAAAACTGTTTTTT. This gives the protein CATSRDEAATNEKLFF.

The V gene is TRBV6-1, the J gene TRBJ1-1; D is ambiguous. Germline V gene lookup returns CDR1 MNHNS and CDR2 SASEGT. CDR3 length: 16 residues. The germline V and J ends were trimmed by 3 bases and 2 bases, with 16 bases remaining between them. Here the CDR3 DNA reads TGTGCCAGCAGTGATTTTCCTGGGTATAGCAACACTGAAGCTTTCTTT. This encodes CASSDFPGYSNTEAFF.

This rearrangement joins TRBV9 to TRBJ2-1; D is unclear. The germline V gene has CDR1 SGDLS and CDR2 YYNGEE. The CDR3 totals 15 residues. Trimming stripped 0 bases from V and 2 bases from J, with 9 bases between. The DNA of the CDR3 is TGTGCCAGCAGCGTAGAGAGCACAACCTACAATGAGCAGTTCTTC. Its protein is CASSVESTTYNEQFF.

V is TRBV6-5 and J is TRBJ2-7; maybe TRBD2 (6 bases). Germline loops: CDR1 MNHEY, CDR2 SVGAGI. V was clipped by 6 bases and J by 2 bases, with 17 bases between them. The length of the CDR3 is 15 residues. The DNA of the CDR3 is TGTGCCAGCAGAAACCGAGGGAGGCCTACCTACGAGCAGTACTTC. Amino acid sequence: CASRNRGRPTYEQYF.

The chain joins TRBV12-3 or TRBV12-4 to TRBJ2-1; D is uncertain. The CDR3 has 13 residues. The ends were cut back, 4 bases at V and 4 bases at J, with 8 bases in the middle. The CDR3 spells CASSYAYYNEQFF. The CDR3 nucleotides read TGTGCCAGCAGTTATGCGTATTACAATGAGCAGTTCTTC.

This CDR3 reads CASSRGGRVQPQHF. CDR3 in DNA: TGCGCCAGCAGCAGAGGGGGCCGGGTTCAGCCCCAGCATTTT. The V and J genes are TRBV5-1 and TRBJ1-5, with 7 positions matching TRBD1. The germline V gene has CDR1 SGHRS and CDR2 YFSETQ. The V gene end was trimmed by 4 bases and the J gene end by 6 bases; junction bases not matched to a gene: 7. The CDR3 is made up of 14 amino acids. Variable domain in full (rest from reference TRBV5-1 and TRBJ1-5): KAGVTQTPRYLIKTRGQQVTLSCSPISGHRSVSWYQQTPGQGLQFLFEYFSETQRNKGNFPGRFSGRQFSNSRSEMNVSTLELGDSALYLCASSRGGRVQPQHFGDGTRLSIL.